The 31 T cell receptor beta chains below were found in one sample sequenced in a study of blood T cell repertoires in COVID-19 (dated by TCRdb to the early 2020s). The library was generated by the immunoSEQ multiplex PCR assay. TCRdb took this table from immuneACCESS and kept in-frame rearrangements with V and J called. Such tables lack part of the clones; where checked against another copy, unresolved V genes explain under half of the gap, and the rest is unexplained. This sample gives roughly 280,000 clones in total; 85% to 90% of them show up just once. Approximately 1.8% of the sample comes from the top ten. Input material: PBMCs or T cells enriched from blood (not recorded which). All receptors come from a woman aged 55-70 years who had recovered from COVID-19.

The V and J genes are TRBV28 and TRBJ1-2; 7 bases match TRBD1. V trimming: 5 bases; J trimming: 4 bases; junction bases outside the gene matches: 4. Germline assignment: CDR1 MDHEN and CDR2 SYDVKM. The CDR3 totals 13 residues. The CDR3 is CASSVRDSYGYTF. As DNA, the CDR3 is TGTGCCAGCAGTGTTAGGGACAGCTATGGCTACACCTTC.

The chain carries TRBV10-1 and TRBJ2-2, with 7 bases identical to TRBD2. The CDR3 extends over 16 amino acids. V shed 2 bases and J 5 bases; nucleotides not matched to a gene: 8. Looked up from germline, CDR1 is WNHNN and CDR2 is SYGVQD (reference sequence). The CDR3 sequence is CASSEGEAGWTGELFF. In DNA form, the CDR3 reads TGCGCCAGCAGTGAGGGTGAAGCGGGATGGACCGGGGAGCTGTTTTTT.

V is TRBV5-1 and J is TRBJ1-4, with 7 positions matching TRBD1. The CDR3 consists of 17 residues. The V and J ends lost 1 base and 0 bases, in that order; junction bases with no gene match: 6. CDR1 is SGHRS, CDR2 YFSETQ, per germline. In nucleotides, the CDR3 is TGCGCCAGCAGCTTGTCGTTCCAGGGGGCAACTAATGAAAAACTGTTTTTT. It encodes CASSLSFQGATNEKLFF.

V and J are TRBV7-3 and TRBJ2-2, with TRBD2 matching 13 bases. Losses at the gene ends were 4 bases for V and 7 bases for J; bases not matched to a gene: 3. CDR3 size: 15 residues. Looked up from germline, CDR1 is SGHTA and CDR2 is FQGTGA. The DNA for the CDR3 is TGTGCCAGCAGCTCAAGGACTAGCGGGAGCGGGGAGCTGTTTTTT. Its protein is CASSSRTSGSGELFF. The full variable domain, in which reference TRBV7-3 and TRBJ2-2 provide the parts outside the CDR3, is GAGVSQTPSNKVTEKGKYVELRCDPISGHTALYWYRQSLGQGPEFLIYFQGTGAADDSGLPNDRFFAVRPEGSVSTLKIQRTERGDSAVYLCASSSRTSGSGELFFGEGSRLTVL.

The chain carries TRBV4-1 and TRBJ1-5; D not resolved. V was cut by 4 bases and J by 8 bases, with 15 bases left in between. This CDR3 comprises 14 residues. Looked up from germline, CDR1 is MGHRA and CDR2 is YSYEKL. The CDR3 DNA is TGCGCCAGCAGCCCCCCCAACGGGTTTGAGCCCCAGCATTTT. The encoded protein is CASSPPNGFEPQHF.

This clone appeared once. The chain employs TRBV28 and TRBJ1-2; D unclear. The V end was cut by 10 bases, the J end by 4 bases, with 10 bases between. The CDR3 consists of 11 residues. Germline V gene lookup returns CDR1 MDHEN and CDR2 SYDVKM. The DNA of the CDR3 is TGTGCCACCTATAGTTCCTATGGCTACACCTTC. It translates to CATYSSYGYTF.

V is TRBV30 and J is TRBJ1-5; D unresolved. Germline CDR1 and CDR2: GTSNPN and SVGIG (reference sequence). The length of the CDR3 is 13 residues. Trimming removed 2 bases from V and 2 bases from J, with 7 bases in between. The CDR3 sequence is CAWSKAGNQPQHF. The CDR3, as DNA: TGTGCCTGGAGTAAGGCGGGCAATCAGCCCCAGCATTTT.

This chain uses TRBV7-8 with TRBJ2-3, with a tentative D call TRBD2 (5 bases). Between the trimmed V and J ends, which lost 10 bases and 0 bases, there was a span of 20 bases. This CDR3 is 16 amino acids long. Germline V gene lookup returns CDR1 SGHVS and CDR2 FQNEAQ. The CDR3 sequence is CATVITLRTSTDTQYF. In nucleotides, the CDR3 is TGTGCCACCGTCATCACTCTTCGGACTAGCACAGATACGCAGTATTTT.

The chain is built from TRBV2 and TRBJ1-3; weak D call: TRBD1 (6 bases). Trimming cost V 5 bases and J 4 bases, with 9 bases left between them. The length of the CDR3 is 13 residues. Germline CDR1 and CDR2: SNHLY and FYNNEI. The CDR3 is CASSTGMGNTIYF. The CDR3 DNA reads as TGTGCCAGCAGTACAGGGATGGGAAACACCATATATTTT.

The genes are TRBV5-1 and TRBJ1-2, with 8 bases matching TRBD1. The CDR3 covers 12 residues. Germline V lookup: CDR1 SGHRS, CDR2 YFSETQ. The V gene end was trimmed by 8 bases and the J gene end by 5 bases; junction bases not matched to a gene: 5. CDR3 amino acids: CASGDRMYGYTF. The CDR3 DNA follows: TGCGCCAGTGGGGACAGGATGTATGGCTACACCTTC.

This clone appeared a single time. The chain links TRBV7-2 to TRBJ2-2; 8 bases line up with TRBD2. There are 16 residues in the CDR3. CDR1 and CDR2 from the germline V gene are SGHTA and FQGNSA. V was clipped by 5 bases and J by 0 bases; unmatched bases: 5. The CDR3 sequence is CASSVDSGANTGELFF. In DNA, the CDR3 is TGTGCCAGCAGCGTCGATAGCGGGGCGAACACCGGGGAGCTGTTTTTT. The variable domain in full, with the rest retrieved from reference TRBV7-2 and TRBJ2-2, is GAGVSQSPSNKVTEKGKDVELRCDPISGHTALYWYRQSLGQGLEFLIYFQGNSAPDKSGLPSDRFSAERTGGSVSTLTIQRTQQEDSAVYLCASSVDSGANTGELFFGEGSRLTVL.

J is TRBJ1-6 and V is TRBV5-5, with D possibly matching TRBD1 (6 bases). CDR1 SGHKS and CDR2 YYEKEE come from the germline V gene (reference sequence). The CDR3 is 14 amino acids. The V end lost 4 bases, the J end lost 4 bases, and 9 bases lay between the germline ends. CDR3 DNA sequence: TGTGCCAGCAGCCCGGACAGTTATAATTCACCCCTCCACTTT. Translating it yields CASSPDSYNSPLHF.

This clone was counted a single time. CDR3: CASTTGGVNTEAFF. For the CDR3, the DNA is TGTGCCAGTACCACGGGGGGGGTGAACACTGAAGCTTTCTTT. The chain uses TRBV19 and TRBJ1-1; D is possibly TRBD1 (5 bases). Germline V gene lookup returns CDR1 LNHDA and CDR2 SQIVND (reference sequence). The CDR3 is 14 residues long. V lost 7 bases and J 0 bases, leaving 12 bases between the germline ends.

This sequence joins TRBV4-1 and TRBJ2-4, with 7 bases matching TRBD2. There are 17 residues in the CDR3. Germline loops: CDR1 MGHRA, CDR2 YSYEKL. V shed 0 bases, J shed 6 bases, and the junction held 11 bases outside the gene matches. The CDR3 DNA reads TGCGCCAGCAGCCAAGATCAGGTGGGACTACACTTAAACATTCAGTACTTC. Its protein product is CASSQDQVGLHLNIQYF.

V gene TRBV28 combines with J gene TRBJ2-2; D remains ambiguous. Between the trimmed V and J ends, which lost 2 bases and 8 bases, there was a span of 12 bases. Germline CDR1 is MDHEN and CDR2 is SYDVKM. The CDR3 is 14 amino acids. The CDR3 reads CASSLESPPGELFF. The CDR3 DNA reads as TGTGCCAGCAGTTTAGAGAGCCCACCTGGGGAGCTGTTTTTT.

This chain uses TRBV5-1 with TRBJ2-1; D may be TRBD2 (7 bases). This CDR3 is built from 17 residues. The V and J ends lost 2 bases and 8 bases respectively, with 23 bases between them. CDR1 is SGHRS and CDR2 is YFSETQ in the germline V gene. CDR3 nucleotides: TGCGCCAGCAGCTTCCCCTGGGCGAGGGGGGGCGGTCATGAGCAGTTCTTC. This translates into CASSFPWARGGGHEQFF. Full variable domain (outside the CDR3, taken from reference TRBV5-1 and TRBJ2-1): KAGVTQTPRYLIKTRGQQVTLSCSPISGHRSVSWYQQTPGQGLQFLFEYFSETQRNKGNFPGRFSGRQFSNSRSEMNVSTLELGDSALYLCASSFPWARGGGHEQFFGPGTRLTVL.

This clone was detected only a few times. This chain joins TRBV5-4 and TRBJ1-2; tentative D call: TRBD1 (5 bases). Trimming left V 4 bases short and J 6 bases short, with 19 bases between. Germline-derived CDR1 and CDR2 are SGHNT and YYREEE (reference sequence). The CDR3 is 15 residues long. The CDR3 loop is CASSTDGREGDGYTF. For the CDR3, the DNA is TGTGCCAGCAGCACTGACGGCAGGGAAGGGGATGGCTACACCTTC.

The chain has TRBV9 and TRBJ2-1; 9 bases are a match to TRBD1. CDR1 is SGDLS, CDR2 YYNGEE, per germline. CDR3 length equals 16 residues. Trimming took 2 bases from V and 4 from J; bases not matched to a gene: 7. The CDR3 protein is CASSVTDRGRYNEQFF. The CDR3 region has the DNA TGTGCCAGCAGCGTCACAGACAGGGGGAGATACAATGAGCAGTTCTTC.

The gene calls are TRBV2 and TRBJ2-6; perhaps TRBD1 as D (6 bases). The V gene lost 7 bases and the J gene lost 0 bases, with 13 bases spanning the gap. CDR3 length: 16 residues. Germline V gene sequence: CDR1 SNHLY, CDR2 FYNNEI. The CDR3 DNA reads as TGTGCCAGCATTCCGGACAGCTACTCTGGGGCCAACGTCCTGACTTTC. Residues: CASIPDSYSGANVLTF.

V and J are TRBV7-3 and TRBJ2-1; D ambiguous. The CDR3 is 16 residues long. V lost 4 bases and J lost 7, with 20 bases in between. Germline lookup yields CDR1 SGHTA and CDR2 FQGTGA. The CDR3 DNA is TGTGCCAGCAGCTATACTCTATCTAGGAGTGGAAATGAGCAGTTCTTC. Its translation: CASSYTLSRSGNEQFF.

This chain connects TRBV28 to TRBJ2-5, with D perhaps matching TRBD2 (6 bases). The germline CDR1 and CDR2 sequences are MDHEN and SYDVKM. This CDR3 contains 14 residues. V lost 4 bases and J 5 bases, leaving 14 bases between the germline ends. The CDR3 DNA follows: TGTGCCAGCAGTTCCCTGGGACTTCGGGAGACCCAGTACTTC. Translation gives CASSSLGLRETQYF.

The rearrangement links TRBV6-5 to TRBJ2-5; the match to TRBD2 covers 7 bases. The CDR3 consists of 14 residues. V shed 6 bases, J shed 5 bases, and the junction held 9 bases outside the gene matches. Germline CDR1 is MNHEY and CDR2 is SVGAGI. The CDR3 loop reads CASRTLGGMETQYF. Here the CDR3 DNA reads TGTGCCAGCAGAACCCTGGGGGGGATGGAGACCCAGTACTTC.

This chain connects TRBV2 to TRBJ1-2, with 12 bases that match TRBD1. This CDR3 comprises 13 residues. CDR1 SNHLY and CDR2 FYNNEI come from the germline V gene. This CDR3 reads CAGRDRGREGYTF. The CDR3 region has the DNA TGTGCGGGCCGGGACAGGGGGCGAGAGGGCTACACCTTC.

The genes are TRBV5-1 and TRBJ2-3; 7 bases match TRBD1. The trim removed 4 bases at V and 4 bases at J, leaving 9 bases unmatched. The CDR3 is 15 amino acids. CDR1 SGHRS and CDR2 YFSETQ come from the germline V gene. The CDR3 sequence: CASSILTGAADTQYF. CDR3 bases: TGCGCCAGCAGCATCCTCACAGGGGCAGCAGATACGCAGTATTTT.

J is TRBJ1-6 and V is TRBV18; D gene unclear. Trimming cost V 4 bases and J 7 bases, with 14 bases left between them. The germline gives CDR1 KGHSH, CDR2 LQKENI. The CDR3 consists of 15 residues. The CDR3 sequence is CASSRLPDLNSPLHF. The CDR3 DNA reads as TGTGCCAGCTCACGACTCCCGGACTTAAATTCACCCCTCCACTTT.

This chain joins TRBV11-2 and TRBJ1-1, with D unresolved. The CDR3 length is 11 residues. The germline V gene has CDR1 SGHAT and CDR2 FQNNGV. Trimming removed 5 bases at V and 3 bases at J, with 4 bases between. CDR3 nucleotides: TGTGCCAGCAGCCTCGACACTGAAGCTTTCTTT. It encodes CASSLDTEAFF.

The gene calls are TRBV10-1 and TRBJ1-1, with 8 positions matching TRBD1. CDR3 length equals 13 residues. Germline CDR1 WNHNN, CDR2 SYGVQD (reference sequence). V gave up 3 bases and J gave up 4 bases; unmatched junction bases: 1. The CDR3 DNA reads TGCGCCAGCAGTGAACAGGGGGGCACTGAAGCTTTCTTT. It codes for CASSEQGGTEAFF.

The chain carries TRBV10-3 and TRBJ2-2, with TRBD2 matching 15 bases. The germline V gene encodes CDR1 ENHRY and CDR2 SYGVKD. This CDR3 region has 17 residues. V lost 5 bases, J lost 7 bases, and 8 bases stayed unmatched. In DNA form, the CDR3 reads TGTGCCATCAGTTGGACTAGCGGGAGGGCCGATAGCGGGGAGCTGTTTTTT. Protein product: CAISWTSGRADSGELFF.

This CDR3 is CASSSDSALGEQFF. For the CDR3, the DNA is TGTGCCAGCAGCTCGGACTCCGCCCTGGGTGAGCAGTTCTTC. V is TRBV7-9 and J is TRBJ2-1; TRBD2 might be the D (5 bases). Germline V gene data show CDR1 as SEHNR and CDR2 as FQNEAQ (reference sequence). Trimming removed 4 bases at V and 9 bases at J, with 16 bases between. The CDR3 totals 14 residues.

This rearrangement joins TRBV11-3 to TRBJ1-1, with D tentatively TRBD1 (5 bases). From germline, CDR1 is SGHNT and CDR2 YENEEA. The CDR3 totals 13 residues. V was trimmed by 7 bases and J by 3 bases, leaving 12 bases between them. Here the CDR3 DNA reads TGTGCCAGCACCCAGGGCCCGTACACTGAAGCTTTCTTT. As protein: CASTQGPYTEAFF.

The chain carries TRBV29-1 and TRBJ2-7; no clear D gene. Trimming left V 0 bases short and J 6 bases short, with 15 bases between. There are 14 residues in the CDR3. Germline values: CDR1 SQVTM, CDR2 ANQGSEA. The chain's CDR3 is CSVEERNSIREQYF. The CDR3, as DNA: TGCAGCGTTGAAGAAAGGAACAGTATACGCGAGCAGTACTTC.